This T cell receptor (beta chain) appears in the sequencing data of a study of blood T cell repertoires in COVID-19. Authors' data handling: Reference gene primer amplification yielded estimated nucleated cell counts. Using immunoSEQ multiplex PCR, the repertoire was profiled, and TCRdb retains in-frame clones only, with some absent. The V and J calls and clone size come from that table; D and trimming were worked out from the DNA. The data hold 470,000 or so clones, with roughly 87% observed a single time. The receptor's source is a woman under 30 with acute COVID-19. Sequencing used PBMCs or T cells enriched from blood (not recorded which).

CDR3 sequence (DNA): TGTGCAACTAGCGGGAGTTTGGATACGCAGTATTTT. Translation: CATSGSLDTQYF. The V gene is TRBV28, the J gene TRBJ2-3, with TRBD2 matching over 11 bases. CDR1 is MDHEN, CDR2 SYDVKM, per germline. The CDR3 is 12 residues long.